Presented here are 20 T cell receptor beta chains from one specimen sequenced in a study of blood T cell repertoires in COVID-19. The protocol was immunoSEQ multiplex PCR, while the TCRdb copy is restricted to in-frame clones and leaves out a portion. The sample lists more than 120,000 clones, over 65% occurring once. The sample taken for sequencing was peripheral blood. Receptors originate from a human donor in a cohort sampled during active COVID-19.

This chain joins TRBV29-1 and TRBJ1-2, with TRBD1 matching 8 bases. Germline loops: CDR1 SQVTM, CDR2 ANQGSEA. The junction had 10 bases not matched to a gene; V was cut back by 6 bases and J by 7 bases. This CDR3 is built from 13 residues. The DNA for the CDR3 is TGCAGCGTCACCGAGACAGGGGTGGGTGGCTACACCTTC. It codes for CSVTETGVGGYTF.

This clone has a handful of counts. The rearrangement links TRBV18 to TRBJ2-1; D not certain. Germline assignment: CDR1 KGHSH and CDR2 LQKENI. The CDR3 totals 13 residues. The ends were cut back, 0 bases at V and 10 bases at J, with 10 bases in the middle. The CDR3, as DNA: TGTGCCAGCTCACCACCGTTGGGCCAGGAGCAGTTCTTC. Protein product: CASSPPLGQEQFF.

V usage is TRBV24-1 and J usage is TRBJ1-5; 7 bases line up with TRBD1. This CDR3 contains 14 residues. From germline, CDR1 is KGHDR and CDR2 SFDVKD. The V segment lost 9 bases and the J segment 4 bases; nucleotides outside the gene matches: 8. CDR3 loop: CATLTGEWNQPQHF. CDR3 nucleotide sequence: TGTGCCACCTTAACAGGGGAATGGAATCAGCCCCAGCATTTT.

This clone was counted once. The chain couples TRBV2 to TRBJ2-2; D not resolved. The germline CDR1 and CDR2 sequences are SNHLY and FYNNEI. V lost 7 bases and J lost 1, with 4 bases in between. CDR3 size: 12 residues. CDR3 sequence: CASTQNTGELFF. CDR3 coding DNA: TGTGCCAGCACCCAGAACACCGGGGAGCTGTTTTTT.

The chain employs TRBV27 and TRBJ1-1; D may be TRBD1 (5 bases). There are 13 residues in the CDR3. V lost 3 bases, J lost 6 bases, and 11 bases lay in between. Germline V CDR1 and CDR2: MNHEY, SMNVEV (reference sequence). CDR3 DNA sequence: TGTGCCAGCAGTTTCGGACAAGGGGCTGAAGCTTTCTTT. This codes for CASSFGQGAEAFF.

The V and J genes are TRBV2 and TRBJ2-2; no clear D. The CDR3 extends over 15 amino acids. Germline V CDR1 and CDR2: SNHLY, FYNNEI. Trimming shortened V by 3 bases and J by 1 base, and 9 bases separated the two germline ends. The CDR3, as DNA: TGTGCCAGCAGTGAGGGTCCGGGGAACACCGGGGAGCTGTTTTTT. Protein sequence: CASSEGPGNTGELFF.

V is TRBV12-5 and J is TRBJ2-1; D might be TRBD2 (5 bases). The CDR3 is 14 residues long. Per germline, CDR1 LGHNT and CDR2 FRNRAP. The V gene lost 5 bases and the J gene lost 7 bases, with 15 bases spanning the gap. The CDR3 spells CASGTSLGMNEQFF. In DNA, the CDR3 is TGTGCTAGTGGTACTAGTTTAGGGATGAATGAGCAGTTCTTC.

This clone was counted a few times. The chain couples TRBV25-1 to TRBJ1-1; D call uncertain. Trimming stripped 0 bases from V and 6 bases from J, with 11 bases between. This CDR3 has 14 residues. The germline V gene encodes CDR1 MGHDK and CDR2 SYGVNS. CDR3 sequence reads: CASSEYWEAAEAFF. The CDR3 DNA sequence: TGTGCCAGCAGTGAATACTGGGAAGCGGCTGAAGCTTTCTTT. Drawing the rest from reference TRBV25-1 and TRBJ1-1, the complete variable domain is EADIYQTPRYLVIGTGKKITLECSQTMGHDKMYWYQQDPGMELHLIHYSYGVNSTEKGDLSSESTVSRIRTEHFPLTLESARPSHTSQYLCASSEYWEAAEAFFGQGTRLTVV.

This rearrangement joins TRBV3-1 (or the pseudogene TRBV3-2) to TRBJ2-3, with 9 bases fitting TRBD2. V gave up 2 bases and J gave up 2 bases; unmatched junction bases: 2. Germline CDR1 LGHDT, CDR2 YNNKEL (reference sequence). The CDR3 extends over 15 amino acids. Written as DNA, the CDR3 is TGTGCCAGCAGCCAACCTAGCGGGGCCACAGATACGCAGTATTTT. Translating it yields CASSQPSGATDTQYF.

The chain combines TRBV6-5 with TRBJ2-7; D is possibly TRBD2 (5 bases). There are 12 residues in the CDR3. CDR1 MNHEY and CDR2 SVGAGI come from the germline V gene. V lost 2 bases to trimming and J lost 6 bases, with 8 bases between them. The chain's CDR3 is CASSYPGGEQYV. CDR3 coding DNA: TGTGCCAGCAGTTACCCTGGAGGCGAGCAGTACGTC.

V usage is TRBV2 and J usage is TRBJ2-3; 11 positions agree with TRBD2. Trimming took 5 bases from V and 5 from J; bases not matched to a gene: 3. CDR1 and CDR2 from the germline V gene are SNHLY and FYNNEI. The CDR3 spans 14 residues. The CDR3 reads CASSLAGGEDTQYF. DNA for the CDR3: TGTGCCAGCAGTTTAGCGGGGGGGGAAGATACGCAGTATTTT. Complete variable domain (other parts from reference TRBV2 and TRBJ2-3): EPEVTQTPSHQVTQMGQEVILRCVPISNHLYFYWYRQILGQKVEFLVSFYNNEISEKSEIFDDQFSVERPDGSNFTLKIRSTKLEDSAMYFCASSLAGGEDTQYFGPGTRLTVL.

This chain uses TRBV2 with TRBJ1-2; TRBD1 might be the D (5 bases). Looked up from germline, CDR1 is SNHLY and CDR2 is FYNNEI. CDR3 length: 14 residues. V lost 9 bases and J lost 5, with 19 bases in between. The CDR3 DNA sequence: TGTGCCAGTACCCTGGCGCAGGGAGGGTATGGCTACACCTTC. It specifies CASTLAQGGYGYTF.

The J gene is TRBJ2-7, the V gene TRBV4-1, with 8 bases identical to TRBD1. Looked up from germline, CDR1 is MGHRA and CDR2 is YSYEKL. V trimming: 3 bases; J trimming: 6 bases; junction bases outside the gene matches: 1. The CDR3 totals 12 residues. CDR3 in DNA: TGCGCCAGCAGCCAGACAGGGGTCGAGCAGTACTTC. Translation: CASSQTGVEQYF.

The chain uses TRBV29-1 and TRBJ2-3; maybe TRBD1 (6 bases). V was clipped by 6 bases and J by 2 bases, with 15 bases between them. This CDR3 contains 14 residues. CDR1 SQVTM and CDR2 ANQGSEA come from the germline V gene. The chain's CDR3 is CSVDRTAPTDTQYF. The CDR3 DNA reads as TGCAGCGTCGACCGGACAGCCCCCACAGATACGCAGTATTTT.

The chain couples TRBV5-8 to TRBJ2-5, with 7 bases identical to TRBD1. Germline lookup yields CDR1 SGHTS and CDR2 YDEGEE. The CDR3 is 13 amino acids. V was clipped by 4 bases and J by 5 bases; unmatched bases: 5. DNA for the CDR3: TGTGCCAGCAGCCCCGACAGGGTGGAGACCCAGTACTTC. Translated: CASSPDRVETQYF.

This rearrangement joins TRBV5-6 to TRBJ2-7, with 10 positions matching TRBD2. This CDR3 contains 18 residues. The ends lost 2 bases at V and 7 bases at J; junction bases unmatched: 18. CDR1 is SGHDT, CDR2 YYEEEE, per germline. CDR3 DNA sequence: TGTGCCAGCAGCTTTCTGTTGGGGGCTAGCGGGAGTGTGGGGGAGCAGTACGTC. Translated: CASSFLLGASGSVGEQYV.

V gene TRBV18 combines with J gene TRBJ2-1; D is perhaps TRBD2 (6 bases). CDR1 KGHSH and CDR2 LQKENI come from the germline V gene. The ends were cut back, 0 bases at V and 2 bases at J, with 11 bases in the middle. This CDR3 contains 16 residues. The CDR3 region has the DNA TGTGCCAGCTCACCACCCGGGACTTTCCCCTACAATGAGCAGTTCTTC. Residues: CASSPPGTFPYNEQFF.

This sequence joins TRBV6-2 or TRBV6-3 and TRBJ1-4; no clear D. The V end lost 0 bases, the J end lost 6 bases, and 11 bases lay between the germline ends. Germline V CDR1 and CDR2: MNHEY, SVGEGT. CDR3 length: 15 residues. CDR3 amino acids: CASSYSISGDEKLFF. The DNA of the CDR3 is TGTGCCAGCAGTTACTCGATTTCCGGGGATGAAAAACTGTTTTTT.

With respect to this clone: A junction boundary mismatches the germline segment, possibly from a read error. The chain carries TRBV7-7 and TRBJ2-5, with D tentatively TRBD1 (5 bases). Germline loops: CDR1 SSHAT, CDR2 FNYEAQ (reference sequence). This CDR3 has 16 amino acids. Here the CDR3 reads CASSLAGAGFQETQYF. CDR3 in DNA: TGTGCTAGCAGCTTAGCTGGGGCAGGGTTCCAAGAGACCCAGTACTTC.

This rearrangement joins TRBV5-1 to TRBJ2-3, with TRBD2 as a possible D gene (6 bases). The CDR3 sequence is 19 residues long. CDR1 and CDR2 from the germline V gene are SGHRS and YFSETQ. V gave up 0 bases and J gave up 0 bases, with 20 bases separating them. The CDR3: CASSLEGGVLAASTDTQYF. The CDR3 DNA reads TGCGCCAGCAGCTTGGAGGGTGGTGTACTAGCAGCTAGCACAGATACGCAGTATTTT.